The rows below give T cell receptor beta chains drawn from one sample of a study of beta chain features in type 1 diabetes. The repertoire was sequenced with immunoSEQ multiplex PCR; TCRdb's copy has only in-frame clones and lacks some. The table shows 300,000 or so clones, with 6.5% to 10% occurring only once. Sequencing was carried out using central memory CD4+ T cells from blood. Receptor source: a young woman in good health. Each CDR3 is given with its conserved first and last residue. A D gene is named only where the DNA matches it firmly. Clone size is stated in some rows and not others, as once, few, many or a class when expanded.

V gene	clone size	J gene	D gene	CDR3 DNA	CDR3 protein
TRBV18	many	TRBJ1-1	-	TGTGCCAGCTCACCAGGCATGGTGAACACTGAAGCTTTCTTT	CASSPGMVNTEAFF
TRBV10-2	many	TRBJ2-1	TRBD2	TGCGCCAGCAGAACCGGGACTAGCGGGAGGGCCCACAATGAGCAGTTCTTC	CASRTGTSGRAHNEQFF
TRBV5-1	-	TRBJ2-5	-	TGCGCCAGCAGCACCGCTAGCCTGGAGACCCAGTACTTC	CASSTASLETQYF
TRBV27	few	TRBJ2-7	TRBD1	TGTGCCAGCAGTTTATACCCCGGACAGGGGTCTAGCGAGCAGTACTTC	CASSLYPGQGSSEQYF
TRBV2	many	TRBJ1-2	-	TGTGCCAGCAGTGAATCGGGCTATGGCTACACCTTC	CASSESGYGYTF
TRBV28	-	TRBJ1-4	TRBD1	TGTGCCAGCAGCTGGGGACAGGTTAATGAAAAACTGTTTTTT	CASSWGQVNEKLFF
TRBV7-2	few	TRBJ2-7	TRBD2	TGTGCCAGCAGCCCATGGGCGGGAGGGAGTTACGAGCAGTACTTC	CASSPWAGGSYEQYF
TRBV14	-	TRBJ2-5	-	TGTGCCAGCAGCCCTACCAGCCAGGGTGGGGAGACCCAGTACTTC	CASSPTSQGGETQYF
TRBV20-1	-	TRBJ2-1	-	TGCAGTGGAGGGGGGACGGGAGCCCGGTTCTTC	CSGGGTGARFF
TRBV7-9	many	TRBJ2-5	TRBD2	TGTGCCAGCAGCTTGGGAACTAGCGGGAGTGGGGAGACCCAGTACTTC	CASSLGTSGSGETQYF
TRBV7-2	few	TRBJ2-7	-	TGTGCCAGCAGCTCTCCCGGGAGCGCCTACGAGCAGTACTTC	CASSSPGSAYEQYF
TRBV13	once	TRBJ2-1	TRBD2	TGTGCCAGCAGCTTAGGCCGCGGAAGGACTAGCAATGAGCAGTTCTTC	CASSLGRGRTSNEQFF
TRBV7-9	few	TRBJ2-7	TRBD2	TGTGCCAGCAGCTACGGGACTAGCGGAGCCCGGTACGAGCAGTACTTC	CASSYGTSGARYEQYF
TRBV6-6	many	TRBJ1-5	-	TGTGCCAGCAGTTACGGGGGTGGTAATCAGCCCCAGCATTTT	CASSYGGGNQPQHF
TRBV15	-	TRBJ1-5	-	TGTGCCACCAGCAGGCAACTTTCGGGCAATCAGCCCCAGCATTTT	CATSRQLSGNQPQHF
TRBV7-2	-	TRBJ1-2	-	TGTGCCAGCAGCTTAGACAGAGCTAACTATGGCTACACCTTC	CASSLDRANYGYTF
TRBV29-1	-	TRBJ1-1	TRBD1	TGCAGCGTTCCGGGACAGGGGAACACTGAAGCTTTCTTT	CSVPGQGNTEAFF
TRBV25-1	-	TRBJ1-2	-	TGTGCCAGCAGTGAATACAGGGTTGGCTACACCTTC	CASSEYRVGYTF
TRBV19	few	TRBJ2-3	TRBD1	TGTGCCAGTAGCACAGACAGGGCTGGCACAGATACGCAGTATTTT	CASSTDRAGTDTQYF
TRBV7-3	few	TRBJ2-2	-	TGTGCCAGCAGTCAGACCCTCCCCCTCCCCGGGGAGCTGTTTTTT	CASSQTLPLPGELFF
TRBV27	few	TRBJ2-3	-	TGTGCCAGCAGTTTGCAGGGAGGAAATACGCAGTATTTT	CASSLQGGNTQYF
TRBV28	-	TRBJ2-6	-	TGTGCCAGCAGTTTAGGGCAGGGATACGGGGCCAACGTCCTGACTTTC	CASSLGQGYGANVLTF
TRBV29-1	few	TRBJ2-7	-	TGCAGCGTTGAAGTCCGCTACGAGCAGTACTTC	CSVEVRYEQYF
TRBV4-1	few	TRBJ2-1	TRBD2	TGCGCCAGCAGCCAACCCAGACTAGCGTACAATGAGCAGTTCTTC	CASSQPRLAYNEQFF
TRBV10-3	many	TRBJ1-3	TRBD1	TGTGCCATCAGTCAAGACAGGGGGCTTGGGAACACCATATATTTT	CAISQDRGLGNTIYF
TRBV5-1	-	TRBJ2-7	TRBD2	TGCGCCAGCAGCATAAGCGGGAGGGCCGGTTACGAGCAGTACTTC	CASSISGRAGYEQYF
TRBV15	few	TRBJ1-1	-	TGTGCCACCGCTCCACCCCACGGGCTCACTGAAGCTTTCTTT	CATAPPHGLTEAFF
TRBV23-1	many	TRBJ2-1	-	TGCGCCAGCAGTCAATCGAATTTCGGACAGTACAATGAGCAGTTCTTC	CASSQSNFGQYNEQFF
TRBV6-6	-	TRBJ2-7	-	TGTGCCAGCAGTTATACCGGGGGCGAGGACGAGCAGTACTTC	CASSYTGGEDEQYF
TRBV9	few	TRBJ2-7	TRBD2	TGTGCCAGCAGCGTAGCTAATCTAGCGGGAGACGAGCAGTACTTC	CASSVANLAGDEQYF
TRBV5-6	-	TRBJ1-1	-	TGTGCCAGGACGGTATGGACTGAAGCTTTCTTT	CARTVWTEAFF
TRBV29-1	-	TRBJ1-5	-	TGCAGCGTTGGGTACAGCAATCAGCCCCAGCATTTT	CSVGYSNQPQHF
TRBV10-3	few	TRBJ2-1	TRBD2	TGTGCCATCAGTGTGCGGGAGGGAGGTCCTGAGCAGTTCTTC	CAISVREGGPEQFF
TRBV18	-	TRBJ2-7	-	TGTGCCAGCTCACCAATAACTAGCAGAAGTACCTACGAGCAGTACTTC	CASSPITSRSTYEQYF
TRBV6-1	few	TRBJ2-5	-	TGTGCCATCAGTGCTCGACAGCAAGAGACCCAGTACTTC	CAISARQQETQYF
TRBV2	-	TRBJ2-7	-	TGTGCCAGCGATGACAGGGCTAGCGGCCGGACCTACGAGCAGTACTTC	CASDDRASGRTYEQYF
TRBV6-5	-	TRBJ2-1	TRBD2	TGTGCCAGCAGGGGGTCGACTAGCGGCTACAATGAGCAGTTCTTC	CASRGSTSGYNEQFF